This is a list of T cell receptor beta chains from one sample in a study of T cell responses to AZD1222 COVID-19 vaccine. Sequencing used immunoSEQ multiplex PCR; TCRdb keeps in-frame clones, though not all of them. Of about 200,000 clones listed, 91% are singletons. The material was peripheral blood, obtained 28 days after the second AZD1222 dose. The receptor set was obtained from an adult who received the AZD1222 COVID-19 vaccine. The CDR3 runs from the conserved cysteine through the conserved F or W. D genes are given only for firm matches. Where a row states a size, it is once, few, many or the class of an expanded clone; other rows omit it.

clone size	V gene	D gene	J gene	CDR3 protein	CDR3 DNA
NA	TRBV25-1	NA	TRBJ2-3	CASSQGPRRIESTDTQYF	TGTGCCAGCAGTCAGGGACCGAGACGGATAGAGAGCACAGATACGCAGTATTTT
NA	TRBV28	NA	TRBJ1-1	CASSLRGWRTEAFF	TGTGCCAGCAGTCTGCGGGGGTGGCGGACTGAAGCTTTCTTT
NA	TRBV27	TRBD2	TRBJ2-7	CASSPTSGAHSYEQYF	TGTGCCAGCAGTCCTACTAGCGGGGCTCACTCCTACGAGCAGTACTTC
NA	TRBV27	NA	TRBJ1-1	CASSLLGGLGTEAFF	TGTGCCAGCAGTTTATTGGGGGGGCTAGGTACTGAAGCTTTCTTT
NA	TRBV6-4	NA	TRBJ2-2	CASMRRVGTGELFF	TGTGCCAGCATGCGACGGGTGGGCACCGGGGAGCTGTTTTTT
NA	TRBV28	NA	TRBJ2-1	CASSLWWSGLYSGEQFF	TGTGCCAGCAGTTTATGGTGGTCAGGGTTGTATAGCGGTGAGCAGTTCTTC
NA	TRBV9	NA	TRBJ1-1	CASSVDQGSEAFF	TGTGCCAGCAGCGTCGACCAGGGGTCTGAAGCTTTCTTT
NA	TRBV3-1/TRBV3-2	NA	TRBJ1-6	CASSHLGALSFNSPLHF	TGTGCCAGCAGCCACCTTGGGGCCCTATCGTTTAATTCACCCCTCCACTTT
NA	TRBV6-2/TRBV6-3	TRBD2	TRBJ2-7	CASSYGLAGVFQMDEQYF	TGTGCCAGCAGTTACGGACTAGCGGGAGTATTCCAGATGGACGAGCAGTACTTC
NA	TRBV2	NA	TRBJ1-5	CASKDRLNQPQHF	TGTGCCAGCAAGGACAGACTCAATCAGCCCCAGCATTTT
NA	TRBV19	NA	TRBJ1-1	CASSISGAHAFF	TGTGCCAGTAGTATCTCGGGGGCGCATGCTTTCTTT
NA	TRBV28	NA	TRBJ1-6	CASSLRKGLVSPLHF	TGTGCCAGCAGTTTACGCAAGGGACTTGTTTCACCCCTCCACTTT
NA	TRBV7-9	TRBD1	TRBJ1-2	CASSLIRTGTGAGYTF	TGTGCCAGCAGCCTGATACGGACCGGGACAGGGGCTGGCTACACCTTC
NA	TRBV5-5	NA	TRBJ1-5	CASSLEDSRAQPQHF	TGTGCCAGCAGCTTGGAGGACTCCCGGGCGCAGCCCCAGCATTTT
NA	TRBV5-6	NA	TRBJ2-7	CASSLLTRLYEQYF	TGTGCCAGCAGCTTGCTGACTAGGCTCTACGAGCAGTACTTC
NA	TRBV6-5	TRBD1	TRBJ2-2	CATRPQGDTGELFF	TGTGCCACCCGGCCCCAGGGGGACACCGGGGAGCTGTTTTTT
once	TRBV2	TRBD1	TRBJ1-2	CASRGDSSYGYTF	TGTGCCAGCAGGGGGGACAGCAGCTATGGCTACACCTTC
NA	TRBV11-2	TRBD1	TRBJ1-4	CASSVRGPTNEKLFF	TGTGCCAGCAGCGTCAGGGGGCCAACTAATGAAAAACTGTTTTTT
NA	TRBV4-1	TRBD1	TRBJ1-2	CASSQDWDSLYGYTF	TGCGCCAGCAGCCAAGATTGGGACAGCCTATATGGCTACACCTTC
NA	TRBV5-6	TRBD1	TRBJ1-5	CASSWGTENQPQHF	TGTGCCAGCAGCTGGGGGACAGAGAATCAGCCCCAGCATTTT
NA	TRBV27	NA	TRBJ2-6	CASSPHFSGANVLTF	TGTGCCAGCAGTCCTCACTTCTCTGGGGCCAACGTCCTGACTTTC
NA	TRBV24-1	TRBD2	TRBJ2-1	CATSDLRAGEGYNEQFF	TGTGCCACCAGTGATTTGCGTGCGGGAGAGGGCTACAATGAGCAGTTCTTC
few	TRBV14	TRBD2	TRBJ2-7	CASSQAGGSSTYEQYF	TGTGCCAGCAGCCAAGCGGGGGGAAGCTCCACCTACGAGCAGTACTTC
NA	TRBV19	TRBD2	TRBJ2-1	CASSPLAGVRIHEQFF	TGTGCCAGTAGTCCCCTAGCGGGAGTACGGATTCATGAGCAGTTCTTC
NA	TRBV2	TRBD1	TRBJ1-1	CASRVAGGTEAFF	TGTGCCAGCAGGGTTGCAGGGGGCACTGAAGCTTTCTTT
NA	TRBV27	TRBD2	TRBJ2-7	CASSLGTTYEQYF	TGTGCCAGCAGTTTAGGGACTACCTACGAGCAGTACTTC
NA	TRBV7-9	NA	TRBJ2-3	CASSSLGGSELTDTQYF	TGTGCCAGCAGCTCCCTGGGGGGCTCGGAACTCACAGATACGCAGTATTTT
NA	TRBV6-1	NA	TRBJ1-5	CASSDLGRSNNQPQHF	TGTGCCAGCAGTGACTTAGGCAGGAGTAACAATCAGCCCCAGCATTTT
NA	TRBV3-1/TRBV3-2	NA	TRBJ2-1	CASSVERFGPYNEQFF	TGTGCCAGCAGCGTGGAAAGGTTTGGGCCTTACAATGAGCAGTTCTTC
NA	TRBV7-8	NA	TRBJ1-1	CASSFSGPNTEAFF	TGTGCCAGCAGCTTTTCGGGCCCGAACACTGAAGCTTTCTTT
NA	TRBV6-5	NA	TRBJ1-2	CASSSTQGLGGYTF	TGTGCCAGCAGCTCAACACAGGGCCTCGGAGGCTACACCTTC
NA	TRBV5-4	NA	TRBJ2-5	CASSSGGLAEGLETQYF	TGTGCCAGCAGCTCAGGGGGGCTAGCGGAGGGCCTAGAGACCCAGTACTTC
NA	TRBV5-1	TRBD1	TRBJ1-6	CASSGQGDSPLHF	TGCGCCAGCAGCGGACAGGGGGATTCACCCCTCCACTTT
NA	TRBV6-5	NA	TRBJ1-3	CASRTTSSGGNTIYF	TGTGCCAGCAGGACGACAAGCTCGGGGGGAAACACCATATATTTT
once	TRBV5-1	NA	TRBJ2-7	CASSLDTGKLRGTYEQYF	TGCGCCAGCAGCTTGGATACGGGGAAACTAAGGGGCACCTACGAGCAGTACTTC
NA	TRBV5-7	NA	TRBJ2-3	CASSLKVPKVNYTDTQYF	TGTGCCAGCAGCTTGAAGGTCCCCAAGGTGAACTACACAGATACGCAGTATTTT
NA	TRBV14	NA	TRBJ1-2	CASSQDIGLGHRYGYTF	TGTGCCAGCAGCCAAGATATAGGCTTGGGACACCGGTATGGCTACACCTTC
NA	TRBV11-3	TRBD2	TRBJ2-1	CASSHRLAAGATNEQFF	TGTGCCAGCAGCCACAGACTAGCGGCGGGGGCAACCAATGAGCAGTTCTTC
NA	TRBV24-1	NA	TRBJ1-5	CATHPGGGEGNQPQHF	TGTGCCACCCATCCCGGGGGTGGAGAGGGCAATCAGCCCCAGCATTTT
NA	TRBV28	NA	TRBJ1-5	CASRHTGTWGQPQHF	TGTGCCAGCAGGCACACCGGGACATGGGGTCAGCCCCAGCATTTT